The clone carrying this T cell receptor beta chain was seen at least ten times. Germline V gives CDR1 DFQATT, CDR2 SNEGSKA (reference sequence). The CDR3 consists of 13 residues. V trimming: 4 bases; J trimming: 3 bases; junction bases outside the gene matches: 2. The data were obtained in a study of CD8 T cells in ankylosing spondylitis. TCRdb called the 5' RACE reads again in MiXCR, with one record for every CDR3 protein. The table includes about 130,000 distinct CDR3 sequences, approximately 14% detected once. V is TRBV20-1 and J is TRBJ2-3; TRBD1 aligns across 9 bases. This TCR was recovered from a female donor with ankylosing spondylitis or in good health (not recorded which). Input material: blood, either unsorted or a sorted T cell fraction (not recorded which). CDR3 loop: CSANRGPTDTQYF. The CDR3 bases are TGCAGTGCTAACAGGGGGCCGACAGATACGCAGTATTTT.